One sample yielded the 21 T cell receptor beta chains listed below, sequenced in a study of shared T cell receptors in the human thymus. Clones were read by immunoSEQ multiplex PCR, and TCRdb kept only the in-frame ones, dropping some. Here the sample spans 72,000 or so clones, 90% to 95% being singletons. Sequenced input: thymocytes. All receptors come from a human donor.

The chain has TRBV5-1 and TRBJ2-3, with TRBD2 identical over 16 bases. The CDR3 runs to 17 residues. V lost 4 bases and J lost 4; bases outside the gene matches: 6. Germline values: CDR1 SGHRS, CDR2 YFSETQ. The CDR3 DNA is TGCGCCAGCAGCCCGGGGACTAGCGGGGGGGCCCCAGATACGCAGTATTTT. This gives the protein CASSPGTSGGAPDTQYF.

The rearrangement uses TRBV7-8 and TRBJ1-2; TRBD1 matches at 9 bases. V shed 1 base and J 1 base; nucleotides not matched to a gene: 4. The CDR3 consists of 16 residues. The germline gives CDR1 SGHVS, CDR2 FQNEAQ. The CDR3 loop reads CASSLEQGAFNYGYTF. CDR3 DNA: TGTGCCAGCAGCTTAGAACAGGGGGCTTTTAACTATGGCTACACCTTC.

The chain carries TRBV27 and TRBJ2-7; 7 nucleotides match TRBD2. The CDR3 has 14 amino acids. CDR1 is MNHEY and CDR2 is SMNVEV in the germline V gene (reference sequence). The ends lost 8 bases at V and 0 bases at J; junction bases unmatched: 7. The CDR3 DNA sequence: TGTGCCAGCCGGGGAGGGGTGGGCTCCTACGAGCAGTACTTC. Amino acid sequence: CASRGGVGSYEQYF.

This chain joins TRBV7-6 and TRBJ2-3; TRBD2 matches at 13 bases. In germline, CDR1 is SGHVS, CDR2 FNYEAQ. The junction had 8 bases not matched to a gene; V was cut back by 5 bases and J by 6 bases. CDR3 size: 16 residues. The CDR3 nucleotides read TGTGCCAGCAGCCCCACTAGCGGGGGGGCCCCGGATACGCAGTATTTT. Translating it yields CASSPTSGGAPDTQYF.

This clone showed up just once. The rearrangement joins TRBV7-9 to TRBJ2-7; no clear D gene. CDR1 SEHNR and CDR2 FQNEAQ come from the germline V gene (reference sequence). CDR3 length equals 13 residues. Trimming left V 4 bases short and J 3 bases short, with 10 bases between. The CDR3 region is CASSSPDLYEQYF. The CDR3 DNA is TGTGCCAGCAGCTCTCCGGACCTCTACGAGCAGTACTTC.

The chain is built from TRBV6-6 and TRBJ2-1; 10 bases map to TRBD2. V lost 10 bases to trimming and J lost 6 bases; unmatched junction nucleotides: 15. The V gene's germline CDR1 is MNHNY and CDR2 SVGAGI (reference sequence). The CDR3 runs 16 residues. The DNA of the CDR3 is TGTGCCACCAACTTGGTGCGGACTAGCGGAACCAATGAGCAGTTCTTC. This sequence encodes CATNLVRTSGTNEQFF.

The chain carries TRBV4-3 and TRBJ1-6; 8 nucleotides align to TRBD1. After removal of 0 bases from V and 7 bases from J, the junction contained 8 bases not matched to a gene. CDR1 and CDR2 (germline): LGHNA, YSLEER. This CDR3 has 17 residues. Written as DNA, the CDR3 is TGCGCCAGCAGCCAAGAGGACAGGGAGGGAATAAATTCACCCCTCCACTTT. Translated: CASSQEDREGINSPLHF.

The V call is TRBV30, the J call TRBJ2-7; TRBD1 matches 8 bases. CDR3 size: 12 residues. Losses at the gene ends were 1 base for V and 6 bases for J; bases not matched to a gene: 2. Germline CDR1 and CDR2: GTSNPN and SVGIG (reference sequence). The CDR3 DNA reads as TGTGCCTGGAGTGACAGGGGGTGCGAGCAGTACTTC. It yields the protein CAWSDRGCEQYF. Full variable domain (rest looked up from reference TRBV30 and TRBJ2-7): SQTIHQWPATLVQPVGSPLSLECTVEGTSNPNLYWYRQAAGRGLQLLFYSVGIGQISSEVPQNLSASRPQDRQFILSSKKLLLSDSGFYLCAWSDRGCEQYFGPGTRLTVT.

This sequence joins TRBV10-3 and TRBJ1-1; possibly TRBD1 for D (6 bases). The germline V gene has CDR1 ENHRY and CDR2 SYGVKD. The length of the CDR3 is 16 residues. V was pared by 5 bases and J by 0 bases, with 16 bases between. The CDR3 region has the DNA TGTGCCATCAGTACCGACAGGAGGGGCATGAACACTGAAGCTTTCTTT. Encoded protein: CAISTDRRGMNTEAFF.

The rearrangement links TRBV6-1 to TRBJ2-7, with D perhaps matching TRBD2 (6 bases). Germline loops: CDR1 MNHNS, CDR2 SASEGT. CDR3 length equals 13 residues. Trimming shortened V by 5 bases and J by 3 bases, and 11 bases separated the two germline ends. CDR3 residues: CASSSVGGYEQYF. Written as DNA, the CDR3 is TGTGCCAGCAGTTCGGTGGGGGGCTACGAGCAGTACTTC.

This chain's CDR3 is CASSSSGNTGELFF. In DNA, the CDR3 is TGTGCCAGTAGTAGCTCCGGGAACACCGGGGAGCTGTTTTTT. The chain employs TRBV19 and TRBJ2-2; no clear D. V was shortened by 4 bases and J by 1 base, with 7 bases between the two germline ends. The CDR3 runs to 14 residues. Germline CDR1 is LNHDA and CDR2 is SQIVND (reference sequence).

Written as DNA, the CDR3 is TGCGCCAGCAGCTTGACTAGCGGGCCCGATGGGCGTGGAGATACGCAGTATTTT. Amino acid sequence: CASSLTSGPDGRGDTQYF. The chain uses TRBV5-1 and TRBJ2-3; TRBD2 agrees at 9 bases. Looked up from germline, CDR1 is SGHRS and CDR2 is YFSETQ. J gave up 5 bases and V 1 base, and 14 bases lay outside the gene matches. The CDR3 runs to 18 residues.

CDR3 sequence reads: CASRFSGISTDTQYF. In DNA, the CDR3 is TGTGCCAGCAGGTTCTCGGGGATTAGCACAGATACGCAGTATTTT. This chain connects TRBV6-1 to TRBJ2-3, with a weak D call TRBD2 (5 bases). This CDR3 is built from 15 residues. Trimming took off 6 bases at V and 0 bases at J, with 13 bases between the two ends. CDR1 and CDR2 from the germline V gene are MNHNS and SASEGT.

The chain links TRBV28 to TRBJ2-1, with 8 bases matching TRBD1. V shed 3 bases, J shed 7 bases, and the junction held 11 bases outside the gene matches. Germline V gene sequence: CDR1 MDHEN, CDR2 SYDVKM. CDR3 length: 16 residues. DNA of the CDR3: TGTGCCAGCAGTTTTAAGCAGGGGGCCAGTGAAAATGAGCAGTTCTTC. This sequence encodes CASSFKQGASENEQFF.

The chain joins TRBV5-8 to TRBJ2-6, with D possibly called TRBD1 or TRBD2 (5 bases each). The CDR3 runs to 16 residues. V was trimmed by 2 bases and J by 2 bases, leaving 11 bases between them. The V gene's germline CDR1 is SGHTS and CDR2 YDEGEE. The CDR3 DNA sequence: TGTGCCAGCAGCTTAGTCCGGGGCACTGGGGCCAACGTCCTGACTTTC. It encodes CASSLVRGTGANVLTF.

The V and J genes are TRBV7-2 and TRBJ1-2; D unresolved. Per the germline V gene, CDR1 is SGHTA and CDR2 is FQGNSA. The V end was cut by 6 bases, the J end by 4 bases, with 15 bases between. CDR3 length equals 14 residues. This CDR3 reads CASSRVDGLYGYTF. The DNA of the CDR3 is TGTGCCAGCAGTCGAGTCGACGGACTCTATGGCTACACCTTC.

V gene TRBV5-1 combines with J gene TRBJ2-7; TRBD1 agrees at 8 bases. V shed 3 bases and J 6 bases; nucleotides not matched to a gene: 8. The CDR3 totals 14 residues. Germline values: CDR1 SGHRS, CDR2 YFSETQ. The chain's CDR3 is CASSSQSGGCEQYF. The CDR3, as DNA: TGCGCCAGCAGCTCACAATCAGGGGGCTGCGAGCAGTACTTC.

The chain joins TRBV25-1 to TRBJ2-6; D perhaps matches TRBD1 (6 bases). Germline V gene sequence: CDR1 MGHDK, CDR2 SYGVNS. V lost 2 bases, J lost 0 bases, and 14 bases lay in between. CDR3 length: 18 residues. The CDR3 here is CASSEPGTPSSGANVLTF. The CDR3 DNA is TGTGCCAGCAGTGAACCCGGGACACCTTCCTCTGGGGCCAACGTCCTGACTTTC.

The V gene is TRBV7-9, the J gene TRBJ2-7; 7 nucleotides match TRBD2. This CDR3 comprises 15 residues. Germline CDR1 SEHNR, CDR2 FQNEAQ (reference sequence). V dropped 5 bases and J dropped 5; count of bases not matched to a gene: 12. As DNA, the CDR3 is TGTGCCAGCAGCCTCGCTGAAGGACTAGGAAACGAGCAGTACTTC. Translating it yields CASSLAEGLGNEQYF.

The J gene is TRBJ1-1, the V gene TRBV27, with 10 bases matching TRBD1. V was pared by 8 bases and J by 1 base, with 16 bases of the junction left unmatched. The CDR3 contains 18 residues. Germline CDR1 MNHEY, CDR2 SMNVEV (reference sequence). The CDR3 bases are TGTGCCAGCCAGCAGTTTGACGCGGGACAGGGGTCGAACACTGAAGCTTTCTTT. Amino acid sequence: CASQQFDAGQGSNTEAFF.

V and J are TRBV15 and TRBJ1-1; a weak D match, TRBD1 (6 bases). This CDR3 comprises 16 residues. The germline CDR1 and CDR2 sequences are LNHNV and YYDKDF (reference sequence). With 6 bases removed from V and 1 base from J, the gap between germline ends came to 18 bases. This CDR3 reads CATRGGGTNTNTEAFF. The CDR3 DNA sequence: TGTGCCACCAGGGGAGGGGGGACTAATACGAACACTGAAGCTTTCTTT.